This TCR beta chain originates from a study of beta chain features in type 1 diabetes. For the study at large: Across every sample, around 98 million sorted cells were examined in total.

Every isolated RNA sample was fully reverse transcribed, so sequencing captured expressed TCRB transcripts. The data were produced by immunoSEQ multiplex PCR, yet TCRdb's version contains in-frame clones alone and is incomplete. The sample has 860,000 or so clones, 15% to 20% seen once. This CDR3 is 16 amino acids long. The ends were cut back, 5 bases at V and 1 base at J, with 17 bases in the middle. Germline V gives CDR1 SEHNR, CDR2 FQNEAQ (reference sequence). The V gene is TRBV7-9, the J gene TRBJ1-1, with a weak D call TRBD1 (6 bases). Specimen: naive CD4+ T cells from blood. The clonotype originates from a woman between 18 and 29 years old in good health. This chain's CDR3 is CASSPRPGTKNTEAFF. The CDR3 DNA is TGTGCCAGCAGCCCCCGGCCCGGGACAAAGAACACTGAAGCTTTCTTT.